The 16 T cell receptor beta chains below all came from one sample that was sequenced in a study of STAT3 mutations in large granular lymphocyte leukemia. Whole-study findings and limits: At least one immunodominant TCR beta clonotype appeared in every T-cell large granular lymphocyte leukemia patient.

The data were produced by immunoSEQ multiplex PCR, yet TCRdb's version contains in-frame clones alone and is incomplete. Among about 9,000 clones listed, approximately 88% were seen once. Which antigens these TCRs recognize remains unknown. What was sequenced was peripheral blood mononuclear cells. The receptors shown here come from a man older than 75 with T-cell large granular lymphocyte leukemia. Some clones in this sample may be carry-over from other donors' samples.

The CDR3 loop is CASSQHRDYSAGELFF. In DNA, the CDR3 is TGCGCCAGCAGCCAACACAGGGATTATTCGGCCGGGGAGCTGTTTTTT. The chain employs TRBV4-3 and TRBJ2-2, with D possibly TRBD1 on 6 matching bases. Germline V CDR1 and CDR2: LGHNA, YSLEER. The CDR3 contains 16 residues. V was shortened by 2 bases and J by 6 bases, with 16 bases between the two germline ends.

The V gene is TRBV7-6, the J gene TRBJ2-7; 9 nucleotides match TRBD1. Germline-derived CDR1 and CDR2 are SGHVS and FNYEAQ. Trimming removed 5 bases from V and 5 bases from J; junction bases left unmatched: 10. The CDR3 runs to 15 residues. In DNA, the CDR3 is TGTGCCAGCAGCCCCCTGGGGACAGGGTCCCACGAGCAGTACTTC. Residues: CASSPLGTGSHEQYF.

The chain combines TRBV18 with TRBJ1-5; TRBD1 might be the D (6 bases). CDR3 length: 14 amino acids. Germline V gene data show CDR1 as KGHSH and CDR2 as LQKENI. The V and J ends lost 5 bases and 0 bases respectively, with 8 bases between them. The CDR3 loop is CASSTGNSNQPQHF. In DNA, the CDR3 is TGTGCCAGCTCAACAGGGAATAGCAATCAGCCCCAGCATTTT.

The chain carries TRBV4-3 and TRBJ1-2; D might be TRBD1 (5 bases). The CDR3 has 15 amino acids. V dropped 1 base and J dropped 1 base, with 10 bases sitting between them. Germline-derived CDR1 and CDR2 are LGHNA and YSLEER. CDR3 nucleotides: TGCGCCAGCAGCCAAGCCTCGGGACTTAACTATGGCTACACCTTC. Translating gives CASSQASGLNYGYTF.

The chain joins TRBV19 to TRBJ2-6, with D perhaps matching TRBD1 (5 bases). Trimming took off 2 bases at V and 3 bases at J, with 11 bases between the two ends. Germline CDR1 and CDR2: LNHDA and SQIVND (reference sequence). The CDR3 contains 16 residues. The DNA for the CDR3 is TGTGCCAGTAGTATACGCTCAACAGGTGGGGCCAACGTCCTGACTTTC. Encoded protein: CASSIRSTGGANVLTF. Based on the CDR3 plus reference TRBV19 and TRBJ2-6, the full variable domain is DGGITQSPKYLFRKEGQNVTLSCEQNLNHDAMYWYRQDPGQGLRLIYYSQIVNDFQKGDIAEGYSVSREKKESFPLTVTSAQKNPTAFYLCASSIRSTGGANVLTFGAGSRLTVL.

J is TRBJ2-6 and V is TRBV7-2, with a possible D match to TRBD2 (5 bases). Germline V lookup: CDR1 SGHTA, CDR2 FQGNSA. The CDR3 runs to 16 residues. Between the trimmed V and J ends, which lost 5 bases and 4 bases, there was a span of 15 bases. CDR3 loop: CASSHNGVSGANVLTF. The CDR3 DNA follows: TGTGCCAGCAGCCATAACGGGGTATCGGGGGCCAACGTCCTGACTTTC.

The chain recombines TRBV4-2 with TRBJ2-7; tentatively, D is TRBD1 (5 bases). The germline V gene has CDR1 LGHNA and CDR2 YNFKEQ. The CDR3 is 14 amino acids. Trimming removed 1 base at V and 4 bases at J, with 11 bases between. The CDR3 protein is CASSQAGRAYEQYF. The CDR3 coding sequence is TGTGCCAGCAGCCAAGCTGGCAGGGCGTACGAGCAGTACTTC.

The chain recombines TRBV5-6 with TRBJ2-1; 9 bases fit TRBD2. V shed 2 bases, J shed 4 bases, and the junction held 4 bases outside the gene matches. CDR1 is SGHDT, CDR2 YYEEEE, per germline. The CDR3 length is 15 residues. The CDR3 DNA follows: TGTGCCAGCAGCTTCGGGACTAGCAGATACAATGAGCAGTTCTTC. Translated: CASSFGTSRYNEQFF.

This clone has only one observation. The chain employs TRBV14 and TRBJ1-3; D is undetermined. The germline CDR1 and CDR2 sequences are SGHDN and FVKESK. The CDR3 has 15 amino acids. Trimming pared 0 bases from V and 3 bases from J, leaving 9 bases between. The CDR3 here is CASSQDLPGGNTIYF. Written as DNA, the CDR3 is TGTGCCAGCAGCCAAGACCTTCCGGGTGGAAACACCATATATTTT.

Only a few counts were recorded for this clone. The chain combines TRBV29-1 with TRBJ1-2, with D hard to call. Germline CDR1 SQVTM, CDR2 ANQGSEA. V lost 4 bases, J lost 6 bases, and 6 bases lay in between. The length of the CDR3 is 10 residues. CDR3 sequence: CSVVRDGYTF. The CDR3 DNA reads TGCAGCGTTGTCCGTGATGGCTACACCTTC. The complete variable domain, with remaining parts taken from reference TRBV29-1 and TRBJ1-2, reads SAVISQKPSRDICQRGTSLTIQCQVDSQVTMMFWYRQQPGQSLTLIATANQGSEATYESGFVIDKFPISRPNLTFSTLTVSNMSPEDSSIYLCSVVRDGYTFGSGTRLTVV.

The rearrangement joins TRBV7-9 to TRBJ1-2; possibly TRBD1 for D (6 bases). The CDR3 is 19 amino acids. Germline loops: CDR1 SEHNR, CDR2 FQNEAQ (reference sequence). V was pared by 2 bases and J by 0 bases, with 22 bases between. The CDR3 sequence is CASSLNDRQAARSNYGYTF. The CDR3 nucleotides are TGTGCCAGCAGCTTAAACGACCGACAGGCAGCAAGATCTAACTATGGCTACACCTTC.

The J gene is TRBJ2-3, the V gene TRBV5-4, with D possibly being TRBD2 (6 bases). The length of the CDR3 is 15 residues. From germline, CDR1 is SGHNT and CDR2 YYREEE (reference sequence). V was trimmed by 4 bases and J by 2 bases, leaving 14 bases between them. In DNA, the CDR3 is TGTGCCAGCAGCCCCCTAGCGAACCCCACAGATACGCAGTATTTT. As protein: CASSPLANPTDTQYF.

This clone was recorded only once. The CDR3, as DNA: TGTGCCAGCAGTGCCCGACAGGGGGTTGGCACTGAAGCTTTCTTT. It is translated as CASSARQGVGTEAFF. The rearrangement joins TRBV6-1 to TRBJ1-1; 9 bases align to TRBD1. The CDR3 sequence is 15 residues long. V shed 4 bases and J 4 bases; nucleotides not matched to a gene: 7. The V gene's germline CDR1 is MNHNS and CDR2 SASEGT.

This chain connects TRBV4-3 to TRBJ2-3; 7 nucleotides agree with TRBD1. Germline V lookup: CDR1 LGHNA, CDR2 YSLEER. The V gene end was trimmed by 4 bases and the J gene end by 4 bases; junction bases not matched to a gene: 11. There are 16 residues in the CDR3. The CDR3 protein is CASSPEDDRDSDTQYF. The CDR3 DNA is TGCGCCAGCAGCCCCGAAGACGACAGGGATTCAGATACGCAGTATTTT.

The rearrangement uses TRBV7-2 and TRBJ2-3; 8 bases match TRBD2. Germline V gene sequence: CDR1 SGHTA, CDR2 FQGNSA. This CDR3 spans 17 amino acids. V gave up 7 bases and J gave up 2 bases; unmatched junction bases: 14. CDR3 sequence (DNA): TGTGCCAGCATCCCTCGGGGGGGGGCCGGGTCCACAGATACGCAGTATTTT. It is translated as CASIPRGGAGSTDTQYF.

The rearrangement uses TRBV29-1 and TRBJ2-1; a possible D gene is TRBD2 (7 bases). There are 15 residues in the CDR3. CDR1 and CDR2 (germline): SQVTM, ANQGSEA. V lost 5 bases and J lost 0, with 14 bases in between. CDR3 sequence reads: CSVNKGGSSYNEQFF. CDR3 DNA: TGCAGCGTTAATAAGGGGGGGAGCTCCTACAATGAGCAGTTCTTC.